This T cell receptor beta chain was observed in a study of blood T cell repertoires in COVID-19. Study-level background: Donors in the United States, Italy and Spain gave samples during acute or convalescent COVID-19. PBMCs, B-cell-depleted T cells, or T cells provided the cDNA or gDNA that made up the material.

Assay: immunoSEQ multiplex PCR; the TCRdb copy retains only in-frame clones and omits some. The data contain a few hundred thousand clones, about 87% of them singletons. Germline loops: CDR1 SGHAT, CDR2 FQNNGV. CDR3 length equals 15 residues. Germline trimming cut 0 bases from V and 6 bases from J; bases unmatched to any gene: 4. Sequenced: peripheral blood. This TCR was sampled from a woman aged 70-85 years with active or convalescent COVID-19. The rearrangement uses TRBV11-2 and TRBJ2-2, with TRBD2 identical over 7 bases. The chain's CDR3 is CASSLEGLAAGELFF. The CDR3 nucleotides read TGTGCCAGCAGCTTAGAAGGGCTAGCGGCCGGGGAGCTGTTTTTT.